This TCR beta chain was documented in a study of shared clonotypes between healthy human individuals. Turning to this clone: Its target is not known. Other DNA sequences from this sample encode an identical CDR3 as well.

The V end was cut by 6 bases, the J end by 2 bases, with 11 bases between. The CDR3 contains 13 residues. CDR1 and CDR2 (germline): MNHEY, SMNVEV (reference sequence). Using immunoSEQ multiplex PCR, the repertoire was profiled, and TCRdb retains in-frame clones only, with some absent. The profile covers about 2 million clones, with approximately 94% appearing a single time and roughly 1.1% taken by the ten largest. Naive CD8 populations comprised CD45RO-negative cells positively selected for CCR7, excluding terminally differentiated effector memory CD45RA+ cells. General observations from the study: Sampling used blood alone; tissue repertoires probably differ.

The chain recombines TRBV27 with TRBJ2-7; D is ambiguous. Sequences were obtained from naive CD8+ T cells sorted from blood. This TCR was recovered from a man between 18 and 35 years old in good health. Here the CDR3 reads CASSPTRAYEQYF. The CDR3 region has the DNA TGTGCCAGCAGCCCGACTCGAGCCTACGAGCAGTACTTC.